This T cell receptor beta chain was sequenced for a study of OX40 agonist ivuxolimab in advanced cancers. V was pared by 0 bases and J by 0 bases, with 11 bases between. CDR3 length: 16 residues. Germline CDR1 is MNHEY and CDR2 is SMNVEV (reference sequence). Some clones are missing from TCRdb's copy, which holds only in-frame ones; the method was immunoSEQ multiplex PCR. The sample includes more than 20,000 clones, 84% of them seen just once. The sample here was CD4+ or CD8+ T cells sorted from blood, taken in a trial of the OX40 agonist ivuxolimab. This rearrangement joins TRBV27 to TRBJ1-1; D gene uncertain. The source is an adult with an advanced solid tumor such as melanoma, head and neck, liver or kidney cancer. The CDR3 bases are TGTGCCAGCAGTTTATCTGCTCGCAGAATGAACACTGAAGCTTTCTTT. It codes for CASSLSARRMNTEAFF.